What follows are 8 T cell receptor beta chains derived from one specimen sequenced in a study of blood T cell repertoires in COVID-19. Assay: immunoSEQ multiplex PCR; the TCRdb copy retains only in-frame clones and omits some. The top ten clones hold 25% to 35% of a sample with 40,000 to 55,000 clones, roughly 90% of them seen once. Sequencing used peripheral blood. The receptors derive from an elderly woman with acute or convalescent COVID-19.

The chain carries TRBV4-2 and TRBJ2-1; 7 positions match TRBD2. CDR1 is LGHNA and CDR2 is YNFKEQ in the germline V gene. Trimming removed 0 bases from V and 5 bases from J; junction bases left unmatched: 7. The CDR3 totals 16 residues. In DNA form, the CDR3 reads TGTGCCAGCAGCCAAGATCCGGGGGGACCTAACAATGAGCAGTTCTTC. Protein: CASSQDPGGPNNEQFF.

DNA of the CDR3: TGTGCCAGCAGTGAAGTCGATAGCGGGTCGGACACAGATACGCAGTATTTT. It is translated as CASSEVDSGSDTDTQYF. The rearrangement links TRBV6-1 to TRBJ2-3; 7 positions agree with TRBD2. The V segment lost 1 base and the J segment 2 bases; nucleotides outside the gene matches: 9. The germline V gene has CDR1 MNHNS and CDR2 SASEGT. CDR3 length: 17 amino acids.

The count of this clone is one. The chain recombines TRBV11-2 with TRBJ2-5; 10 positions agree with TRBD2. Germline CDR1 is SGHAT and CDR2 is FQNNGV. This CDR3 spans 17 amino acids. The V and J ends lost 7 bases and 4 bases, in that order; junction bases with no gene match: 15. The CDR3: CASTLSSVAGGLETQYF. The CDR3 DNA sequence: TGTGCCAGCACCCTATCGTCGGTAGCGGGGGGCCTAGAGACCCAGTACTTC.

The genes are TRBV6-5 and TRBJ2-1; 7 bases map to TRBD1. V was pared by 5 bases and J by 6 bases, with 4 bases of the junction left unmatched. Germline V lookup: CDR1 MNHEY, CDR2 SVGAGI. The CDR3 covers 13 residues. The CDR3, as DNA: TGTGCCAGCAGTCTGCAGGGGGTCAATGAGCAGTTCTTC. It codes for CASSLQGVNEQFF.

V and J are TRBV7-2 and TRBJ1-6; no definite D call. V dropped 8 bases and J dropped 4 bases, with 9 bases sitting between them. This CDR3 comprises 13 residues. CDR1 and CDR2 (germline): SGHTA, FQGNSA. Here the CDR3 DNA reads TGTGCCAGCGCCCCGGGGTATAATTCACCCCTCCACTTT. It encodes CASAPGYNSPLHF.

The chain carries TRBV2 and TRBJ2-3; D is uncertain. There are 12 residues in the CDR3. Germline CDR1 SNHLY, CDR2 FYNNEI. With 8 bases removed from V and 1 base from J, the gap between germline ends came to 7 bases. The CDR3 coding sequence is TGTGCCAGCGCGATTGGCACAGATACGCAGTATTTT. It encodes CASAIGTDTQYF.

The V gene is TRBV5-1, the J gene TRBJ2-2; 10 bases line up with TRBD2. From germline, CDR1 is SGHRS and CDR2 YFSETQ. V was clipped by 4 bases and J by 4 bases; unmatched bases: 10. The CDR3 has 17 amino acids. The chain's CDR3 is CASSRFSASGGTGELFF. CDR3 DNA sequence: TGCGCCAGCAGCCGTTTCTCGGCTAGCGGGGGCACCGGGGAGCTGTTTTTT.

The chain combines TRBV18 with TRBJ2-5; TRBD2 matches at 8 bases. The trim removed 6 bases at V and 5 bases at J, leaving 11 bases unmatched. Germline V gives CDR1 KGHSH, CDR2 LQKENI. The CDR3 length is 15 residues. CDR3 in DNA: TGTGCCAGCTCTCCTCCGGCGGGGGGCTTGGAGACCCAGTACTTC. As protein: CASSPPAGGLETQYF.